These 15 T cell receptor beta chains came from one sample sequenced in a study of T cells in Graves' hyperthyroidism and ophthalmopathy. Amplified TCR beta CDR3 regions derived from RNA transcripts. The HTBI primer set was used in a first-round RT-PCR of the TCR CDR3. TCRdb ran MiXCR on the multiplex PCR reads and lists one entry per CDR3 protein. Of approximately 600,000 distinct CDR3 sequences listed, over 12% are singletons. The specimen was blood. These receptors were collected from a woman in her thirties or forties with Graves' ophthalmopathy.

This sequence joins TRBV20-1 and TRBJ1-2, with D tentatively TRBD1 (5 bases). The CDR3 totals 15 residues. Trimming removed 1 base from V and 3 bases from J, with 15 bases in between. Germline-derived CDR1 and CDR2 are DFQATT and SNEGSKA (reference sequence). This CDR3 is CSARGEKGLDYGYTF. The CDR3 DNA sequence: TGCAGTGCTAGAGGGGAGAAGGGGCTTGACTATGGCTACACCTTC.

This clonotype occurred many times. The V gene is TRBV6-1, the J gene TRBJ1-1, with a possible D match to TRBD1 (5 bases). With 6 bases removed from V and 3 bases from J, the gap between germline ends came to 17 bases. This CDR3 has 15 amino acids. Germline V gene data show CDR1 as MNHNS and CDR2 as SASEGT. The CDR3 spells CASSPLLGGDTEAFF. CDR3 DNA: TGTGCCAGCAGCCCCCTACTGGGGGGAGACACTGAAGCTTTCTTT.

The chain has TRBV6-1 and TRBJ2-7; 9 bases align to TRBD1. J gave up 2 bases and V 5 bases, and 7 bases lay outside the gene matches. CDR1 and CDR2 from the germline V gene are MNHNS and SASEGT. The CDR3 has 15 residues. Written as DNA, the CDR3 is TGTGCCAGCAGTAAAACGGGACAGGGACCCTACGAGCAGTACTTC. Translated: CASSKTGQGPYEQYF.

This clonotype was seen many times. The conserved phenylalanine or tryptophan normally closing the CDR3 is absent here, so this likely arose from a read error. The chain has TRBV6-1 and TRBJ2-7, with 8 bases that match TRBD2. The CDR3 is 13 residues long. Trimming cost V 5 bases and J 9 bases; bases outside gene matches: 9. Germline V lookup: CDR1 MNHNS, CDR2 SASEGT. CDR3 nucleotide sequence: TGTGCCAGCAGTATCGGGGGGGGAGACGGGCAGTACCTC. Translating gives CASSIGGGDGQYL.

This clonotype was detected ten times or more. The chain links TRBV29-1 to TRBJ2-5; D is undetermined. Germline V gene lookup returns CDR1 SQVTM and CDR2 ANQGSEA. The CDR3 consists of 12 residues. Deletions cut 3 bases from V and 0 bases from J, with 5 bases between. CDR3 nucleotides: TGCAGCGTTGAGGGTAACCAAGAGACCCAGTACTTC. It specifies CSVEGNQETQYF.

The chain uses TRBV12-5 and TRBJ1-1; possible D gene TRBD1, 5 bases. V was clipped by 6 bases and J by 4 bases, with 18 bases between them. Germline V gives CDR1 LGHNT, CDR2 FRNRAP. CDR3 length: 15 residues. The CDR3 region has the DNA TGTGCTAGTGGACTAAAAGGCTGGGACCGCACTGAAGCTTTCTTT. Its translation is CASGLKGWDRTEAFF. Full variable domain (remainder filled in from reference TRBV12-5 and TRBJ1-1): DARVTQTPRHKVTEMGQEVTMRCQPILGHNTVFWYRQTMMQGLELLAYFRNRAPLDDSGMPKDRFSAEMPDATLATLKIQPSEPRDSAVYFCASGLKGWDRTEAFFGQGTRLTVV.

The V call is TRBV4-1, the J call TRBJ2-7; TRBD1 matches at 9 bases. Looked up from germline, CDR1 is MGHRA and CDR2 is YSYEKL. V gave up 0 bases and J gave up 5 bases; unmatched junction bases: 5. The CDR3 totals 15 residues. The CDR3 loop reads CASSQEDRGSNEQYF. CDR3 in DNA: TGCGCCAGCAGCCAAGAGGACAGGGGAAGTAACGAGCAGTACTTC.

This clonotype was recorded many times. The CDR3 region has the DNA TGTGCCAGCAGTGAGAGACAGGGGAGCTACGAGCAGTACTTC. As protein: CASSERQGSYEQYF. The V and J genes are TRBV2 and TRBJ2-7; 8 bases match TRBD1. The V segment lost 3 bases and the J segment 3 bases; nucleotides outside the gene matches: 4. The germline gives CDR1 SNHLY, CDR2 FYNNEI. CDR3 length: 14 residues.

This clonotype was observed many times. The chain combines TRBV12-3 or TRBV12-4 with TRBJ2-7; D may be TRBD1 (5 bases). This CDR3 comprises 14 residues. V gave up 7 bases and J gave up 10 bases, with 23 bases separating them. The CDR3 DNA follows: TGTGCCAGCACCCTCGGTTGGGGCTATTACCCCCAGTACTTC. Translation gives CASTLGWGYYPQYF.

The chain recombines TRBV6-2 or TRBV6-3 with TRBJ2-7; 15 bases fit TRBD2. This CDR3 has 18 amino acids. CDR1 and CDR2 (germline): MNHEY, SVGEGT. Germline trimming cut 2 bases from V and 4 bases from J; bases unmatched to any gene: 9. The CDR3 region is CASSYHKGTSGRWYEQYF. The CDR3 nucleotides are TGTGCCAGCAGTTACCATAAAGGGACTAGCGGGAGGTGGTACGAGCAGTACTTC.

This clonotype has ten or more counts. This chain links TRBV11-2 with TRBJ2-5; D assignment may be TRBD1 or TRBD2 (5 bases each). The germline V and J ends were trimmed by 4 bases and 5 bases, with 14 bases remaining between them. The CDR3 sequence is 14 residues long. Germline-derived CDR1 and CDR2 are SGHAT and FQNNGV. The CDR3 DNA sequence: TGTGCCAGCAGCTCCTACCTAGAGGGGGAGACCCAGTACTTC. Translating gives CASSSYLEGETQYF.

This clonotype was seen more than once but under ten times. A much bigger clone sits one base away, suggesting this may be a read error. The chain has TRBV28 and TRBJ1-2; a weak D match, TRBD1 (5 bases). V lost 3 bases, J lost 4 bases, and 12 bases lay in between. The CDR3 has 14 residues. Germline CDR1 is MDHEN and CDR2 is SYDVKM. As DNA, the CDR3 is TGTGCCAGCAGTTTGACGACAGTGATCTATGGCTACACCTTC. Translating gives CASSLTTVIYGYTF.

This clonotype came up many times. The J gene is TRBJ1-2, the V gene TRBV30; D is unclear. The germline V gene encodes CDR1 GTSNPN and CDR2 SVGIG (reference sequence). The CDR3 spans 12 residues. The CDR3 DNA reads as TGTGGCAGGCGCCTTACTAACTATGGCTACACCTTC. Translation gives CGRRLTNYGYTF. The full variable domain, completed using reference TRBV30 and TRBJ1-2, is SQTIHQWPATLVQPVGSPLSLECTVEGTSNPNLYWYRQAAGRGLQLLFYSVGIGQISSEVPQNLSASRPQDRQFILSSKKLLLSDSGFYLCGRRLTNYGYTFGSGTRLTVV.

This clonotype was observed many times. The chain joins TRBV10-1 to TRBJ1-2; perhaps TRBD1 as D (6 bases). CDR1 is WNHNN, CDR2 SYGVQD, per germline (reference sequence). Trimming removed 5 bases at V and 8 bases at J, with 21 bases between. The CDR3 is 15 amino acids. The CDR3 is CASSNLSRDIFGYTF. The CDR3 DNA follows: TGCGCCAGCAGTAACCTGTCCCGGGACATTTTCGGCTACACCTTC.

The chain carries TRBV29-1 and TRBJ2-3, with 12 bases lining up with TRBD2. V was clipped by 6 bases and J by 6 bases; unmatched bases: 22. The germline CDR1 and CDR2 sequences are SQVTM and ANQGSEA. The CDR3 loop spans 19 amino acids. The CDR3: CSVEGASGRVRRRWDTQYF. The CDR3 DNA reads TGCAGCGTGGAGGGGGCTAGCGGGAGGGTTCGCCGCCGTTGGGATACGCAGTATTTT.